The 6 T cell receptor beta chains reported below all come from one sample, sequenced in a study of blood T cell repertoires in COVID-19. The table came from immunoSEQ multiplex PCR; TCRdb's copy has only in-frame clones and leaves some out. The sample consists of tens of thousands of clones, around nine tenths of them appearing once. Specimen: peripheral blood. These receptors were obtained from a human donor in a cohort sampled during active COVID-19. The donor label of this sample is uncertain.

This clone was seen a single time. The chain recombines TRBV12-3 or TRBV12-4 with TRBJ1-1; perhaps TRBD1 as D (6 bases). The CDR3 is made up of 13 amino acids. The germline V and J ends were trimmed by 6 bases and 5 bases, with 13 bases remaining between them. CDR3 protein: CASSPRGYTEAFF. DNA for the CDR3: TGTGCCAGCAGCCCCAGGGGATATACTGAAGCTTTCTTT.

The gene calls are TRBV6-6 and TRBJ2-1, with D unclear. Germline assignment: CDR1 MNHNY and CDR2 SVGAGI (reference sequence). This CDR3 is built from 15 residues. V was cut by 8 bases and J by 6 bases, with 20 bases left in between. The CDR3 sequence: CASSITTRRTNEQFF. The DNA for the CDR3 is TGTGCCAGCTCCATCACTACCCGACGAACCAATGAGCAGTTCTTC.

The chain is built from TRBV25-1 and TRBJ2-1; D remains unclear. CDR1 MGHDK and CDR2 SYGVNS come from the germline V gene. The germline V and J ends were trimmed by 2 bases and 1 base, with 12 bases remaining between them. The CDR3 covers 16 residues. This chain's CDR3 is CASSEPRMGSYNEQFF. DNA for the CDR3: TGTGCCAGCAGTGAACCGAGGATGGGTTCCTACAATGAGCAGTTCTTC.

This chain connects TRBV5-1 to TRBJ2-3, with 9 bases fitting TRBD1. V shed 0 bases, J shed 4 bases, and the junction held 9 bases outside the gene matches. The CDR3 length is 17 residues. Germline V gene lookup returns CDR1 SGHRS and CDR2 YFSETQ. The CDR3, as DNA: TGCGCCAGCAGCTTGGTTCCCCTGGGACAGGGCGCAGATACGCAGTATTTT. It encodes CASSLVPLGQGADTQYF.

CDR3 protein: CASSDPRAGNTGELFF. DNA of the CDR3: TGTGCCAGCAGTGATCCCAGAGCGGGGAACACCGGGGAGCTGTTTTTT. The chain joins TRBV25-1 to TRBJ2-2; maybe TRBD2 (6 bases). This CDR3 is built from 16 residues. Germline V lookup: CDR1 MGHDK, CDR2 SYGVNS. V lost 3 bases and J lost 1, with 12 bases in between.

This rearrangement joins TRBV5-1 to TRBJ2-1, with a possible D match to TRBD2 (5 bases). The ends were cut back, 4 bases at V and 2 bases at J, with 13 bases in the middle. CDR1 SGHRS and CDR2 YFSETQ come from the germline V gene. The CDR3 consists of 15 residues. CDR3 amino acids: CASSLEPGAYNEQFF. The DNA of the CDR3 is TGCGCCAGCAGCCTAGAACCCGGGGCCTACAATGAGCAGTTCTTC.